These T cell receptor beta chains were read from a single sample in a study of graft-versus-host responses after intestinal transplantation. Some clones are missing from TCRdb's copy, which holds only in-frame ones; the method was immunoSEQ multiplex PCR. The sample carries approximately 63,000 clones, around 90% recorded once. The starting material was ileum tissue, obtained roughly 54 weeks after transplant. All receptors derive from a human patient who received an intestinal transplant, so some T cells may come from the graft donor. The CDR3 runs from the conserved cysteine through the conserved F or W. The D gene is left open where the match is weak. The listing skips clone size in some rows; elsewhere it reads once, few, many or a size class.

CDR3nt	CDR3aa	v_gene	j_gene	abundance	d_gene
TGTGCCAACAGACAGGGGGTTACTTACAATGAGCAGTTCTTC	CANRQGVTYNEQFF	TRBV6-1	TRBJ2-1	NA	TRBD1
TGTGCCAGTGGTAGGGGGAAGAGAGATGAGCAGTTCTTC	CASGRGKRDEQFF	TRBV19	TRBJ2-1	once	NA
TGTGCAAGCAGCGGGAGCTCCTACAATGAGCAGCTCTTC	CASSGSSYNEQLF	TRBV28	TRBJ2-1	NA	TRBD2
TGTGCCAGCAGCTTAGGCCCCACCGGGCCGTCAACGGCCGATACGCAGTATTTT	CASSLGPTGPSTADTQYF	TRBV7-2	TRBJ2-3	NA	NA
TGTGCCAGCAGCCGGGACTACCGCGGGGAGCTGTTTTTT	CASSRDYRGELFF	TRBV11-2	TRBJ2-2	few	TRBD2
TGTGCCAGCAGCTTAGGGGTCCGTGAAGCTTTCTTT	CASSLGVREAFF	TRBV11-2	TRBJ1-1	NA	NA
TGTGCCAGCAGTGATCAGACTAGCGGTCTCCGGGTAGATACGCAGTATTTT	CASSDQTSGLRVDTQYF	TRBV28	TRBJ2-3	NA	TRBD2
TGCGCCAGCAGCCCCCTAACAGGGTTGAGATCCTACAATGAGCAGTTCTTC	CASSPLTGLRSYNEQFF	TRBV5-1	TRBJ2-1	NA	NA
TGTGCCAGCAGCTTAAGAGGGGGCGACACCGGGGAGCTGTTTTTT	CASSLRGGDTGELFF	TRBV7-3	TRBJ2-2	NA	TRBD1
TGCGCCAGCAGCCTCTTACGAGATACGCAGTATTTT	CASSLLRDTQYF	TRBV10-2	TRBJ2-3	NA	NA
TGCGCCAGCAGCACCCGGACAGGGGGCGCGGAGACCCAGTACTTC	CASSTRTGGAETQYF	TRBV5-1	TRBJ2-5	few	TRBD1
TGTGCCAGCAGTGACTACGACGGGGGGGAGCAGTACTTC	CASSDYDGGEQYF	TRBV6-4	TRBJ2-7	NA	TRBD2
TGTGCCAGCAGCTTCGGGGGGCGGGGCAATCAGCCCCAGCATTTT	CASSFGGRGNQPQHF	TRBV5-6	TRBJ1-5	NA	NA
TGTGCCAGCAGTTATATGTGGGCTAGCGGGAGCAATGAGCAGTTCTTC	CASSYMWASGSNEQFF	TRBV6-5	TRBJ2-1	once	TRBD2
TGCAGCGCCGGACTAGCGGGAGCTCCCAATGAGCAGTTCTTC	CSAGLAGAPNEQFF	TRBV29-1	TRBJ2-1	NA	TRBD2
TGTGCCAGCAGTGATTTCAGTAACTATGGCTACACCTTC	CASSDFSNYGYTF	TRBV6-1	TRBJ1-2	NA	NA
TGCGCCAGCAGCCAAGAACAGGGACAGGGGGTCCTCTCTGGAAACACCATATATTTT	CASSQEQGQGVLSGNTIYF	TRBV4-1	TRBJ1-3	NA	TRBD1
TGTGCCAGCAGTAAAGGCCTTACGGACGAGCAGTACTTC	CASSKGLTDEQYF	TRBV6-5	TRBJ2-7	NA	NA
TGTGCCAGCAGCTCACAGGATGGGCAGTACTTC	CASSSQDGQYF	TRBV7-6	TRBJ2-7	NA	NA
TGTGCCAGCAGAGGGGTCCAAGAGACCCAGTACTTC	CASRGVQETQYF	TRBV6-5	TRBJ2-5	NA	NA
TGTGCCAGCAGCCAAGATCGACGGTCGGTCCCCAGGGCCGGGGAGCTGTTTTTT	CASSQDRRSVPRAGELFF	TRBV14	TRBJ2-2	NA	NA
TGTGCCAGTAGTATATTGGGGACAGGGTCCTACAATGAGCAGTTCTTC	CASSILGTGSYNEQFF	TRBV19	TRBJ2-1	NA	TRBD1
TGTGCCAGTAGTATAACGGGGGCGGAGACCCAGTACTTC	CASSITGAETQYF	TRBV19	TRBJ2-5	NA	NA